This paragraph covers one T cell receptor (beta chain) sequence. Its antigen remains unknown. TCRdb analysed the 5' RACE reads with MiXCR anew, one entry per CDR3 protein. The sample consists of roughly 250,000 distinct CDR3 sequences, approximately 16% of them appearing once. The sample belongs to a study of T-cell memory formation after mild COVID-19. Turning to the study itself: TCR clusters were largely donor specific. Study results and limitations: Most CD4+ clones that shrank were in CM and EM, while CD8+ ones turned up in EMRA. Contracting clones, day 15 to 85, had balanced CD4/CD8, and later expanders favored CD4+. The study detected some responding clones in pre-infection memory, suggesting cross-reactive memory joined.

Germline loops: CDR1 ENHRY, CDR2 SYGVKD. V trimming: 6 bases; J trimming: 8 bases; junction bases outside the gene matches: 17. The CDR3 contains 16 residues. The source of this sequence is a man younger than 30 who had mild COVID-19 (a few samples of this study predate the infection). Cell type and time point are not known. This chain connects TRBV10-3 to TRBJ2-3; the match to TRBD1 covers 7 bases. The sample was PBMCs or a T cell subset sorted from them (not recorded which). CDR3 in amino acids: CAIRSRTGFLNLTQYF. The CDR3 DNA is TGTGCCATCAGGTCCCGGACAGGTTTTCTGAACCTTACGCAGTATTTT.